The 26 T cell receptor beta chains below all came from one sample that was sequenced in a study of blood T cell repertoires in COVID-19. Assay: immunoSEQ multiplex PCR; the TCRdb copy retains only in-frame clones and omits some. The data contain 200,000 to 250,000 clones, over 60% of them singletons. The sequencing input was peripheral blood. These receptor sequences come from a woman aged 70-85 years with acute or convalescent COVID-19.

The chain links TRBV10-3 to TRBJ2-2, with D perhaps matching TRBD1 (5 bases). Germline CDR1 reads ENHRY; CDR2 reads SYGVKD. Trimming left V 6 bases short and J 0 bases short, with 8 bases between. The CDR3 length is 14 residues. CDR3 sequence reads: CAISYRTNTGELFF. DNA of the CDR3: TGTGCCATCAGCTACAGGACGAACACCGGGGAGCTGTTTTTT.

The chain has TRBV5-1 and TRBJ1-4; 9 bases line up with TRBD1. The V gene's germline CDR1 is SGHRS and CDR2 YFSETQ. V shed 3 bases, J shed 5 bases, and the junction held 5 bases outside the gene matches. The CDR3 is made up of 15 amino acids. This CDR3 is CASSSQGAQNEKLFF. In DNA, the CDR3 is TGCGCCAGCAGCTCACAGGGGGCTCAGAATGAAAAACTGTTTTTT.

This chain links TRBV24-1 with TRBJ2-7; 11 bases line up with TRBD1. CDR3 length equals 15 residues. CDR1 KGHDR and CDR2 SFDVKD come from the germline V gene. V shed 3 bases and J 5 bases; nucleotides not matched to a gene: 5. The CDR3 loop is CATSDPGQGADEQYF. DNA for the CDR3: TGTGCCACCAGTGATCCCGGACAGGGGGCTGACGAGCAGTACTTC.

The V gene is TRBV7-8, the J gene TRBJ2-1, with TRBD1 identical over 8 bases. Germline CDR1 reads SGHVS; CDR2 reads FQNEAQ. The length of the CDR3 is 16 residues. V was clipped by 2 bases and J by 7 bases; unmatched bases: 10. The CDR3 spells CASSLITGTGGNEQFF. The CDR3 coding sequence is TGTGCCAGCAGCTTAATTACCGGGACAGGCGGGAATGAGCAGTTCTTC. Full variable domain (rest looked up from reference TRBV7-8 and TRBJ2-1): GAGVSQSPRYKVAKRGQDVALRCDPISGHVSLFWYQQALGQGPEFLTYFQNEAQLDKSGLPSDRFFAERPEGSVSTLKIQRTQQEDSAVYLCASSLITGTGGNEQFFGPGTRLTVL.

The chain uses TRBV19 and TRBJ2-7, with TRBD1 as a possible D gene (6 bases). Germline V CDR1 and CDR2: LNHDA, SQIVND (reference sequence). The CDR3 length is 13 residues. The V end lost 8 bases, the J end lost 2 bases, and 13 bases lay between the germline ends. The CDR3 region is CASSQGGPYEQYF. The CDR3 bases are TGTGCCAGTTCACAGGGTGGACCCTACGAGCAGTACTTC.

The chain combines TRBV19 with TRBJ2-2, with TRBD1 matching 8 bases. Germline trimming cut 4 bases from V and 4 bases from J; bases unmatched to any gene: 2. The CDR3 is 14 residues long. Germline loops: CDR1 LNHDA, CDR2 SQIVND (reference sequence). As DNA, the CDR3 is TGTGCCAGTAGTAATGACAGGGGCACCGGGGAGCTGTTTTTT. Its protein is CASSNDRGTGELFF.

This chain uses TRBV6-1 with TRBJ1-2, with 7 positions matching TRBD1. There are 18 residues in the CDR3. The germline gives CDR1 MNHNS, CDR2 SASEGT. The junction had 12 bases not matched to a gene; V was cut back by 2 bases and J by 0 bases. The CDR3 sequence: CASSETWYHRGSNYGYTF. DNA of the CDR3: TGTGCCAGCAGTGAAACTTGGTATCACAGGGGCTCTAACTATGGCTACACCTTC.

This clone was recorded once. The gene calls are TRBV6-5 and TRBJ1-1; 7 bases are shared with TRBD1. V was pared by 6 bases and J by 0 bases, with 1 base of the junction left unmatched. CDR1 is MNHEY, CDR2 SVGAGI, per germline. This CDR3 contains 13 residues. CDR3 residues: CASRGQLNTEAFF. The CDR3 DNA follows: TGTGCCAGCAGGGGACAGTTGAACACTGAAGCTTTCTTT.

The gene calls are TRBV5-1 and TRBJ2-7; 8 bases agree with TRBD1. Germline trimming cut 4 bases from V and 2 bases from J; bases unmatched to any gene: 8. The CDR3 is made up of 15 amino acids. Germline V gene lookup returns CDR1 SGHRS and CDR2 YFSETQ. Here the CDR3 reads CASSKTGDGAYEQYF. The CDR3 DNA is TGCGCCAGCAGCAAGACAGGGGATGGAGCCTACGAGCAGTACTTC.

The chain combines TRBV2 with TRBJ1-5; D is undetermined. Germline lookup yields CDR1 SNHLY and CDR2 FYNNEI. This CDR3 is 13 amino acids long. Trimming removed 5 bases at V and 4 bases at J, with 9 bases between. The CDR3 sequence is CASSSDMNQPQHF. CDR3 nucleotide sequence: TGTGCCAGCAGTTCTGACATGAATCAGCCCCAGCATTTT.

The J gene is TRBJ2-3, the V gene TRBV19; TRBD2 aligns across 7 bases. V lost 8 bases to trimming and J lost 2 bases; unmatched junction nucleotides: 10. CDR1 and CDR2 (germline): LNHDA, SQIVND (reference sequence). The CDR3 consists of 15 residues. CDR3 DNA: TGTGCCAGTGGCTCCGCCGGGACTACCACAGATACGCAGTATTTT. This translates into CASGSAGTTTDTQYF.

This clone was counted only a few times. CDR3 amino acids: CASSIVGLSAGGQYF. In DNA form, the CDR3 reads TGTGCCAGTAGTATAGTCGGCCTCTCGGCGGGGGGGCAGTATTTT. The rearrangement links TRBV19 to TRBJ2-3; 8 nucleotides line up with TRBD2. The V gene end was trimmed by 1 base and the J gene end by 11 bases; junction bases not matched to a gene: 11. There are 15 residues in the CDR3. Per the germline V gene, CDR1 is LNHDA and CDR2 is SQIVND (reference sequence).

This chain uses TRBV7-3 with TRBJ1-6; D uncertain. The CDR3 has 14 amino acids. Trimming left V 4 bases short and J 8 bases short, with 12 bases between. Germline V gene sequence: CDR1 SGHTA, CDR2 FQGTGA. In DNA form, the CDR3 reads TGTGCCAGCAGCTCGGGAGGTTGGGATTCACCCCTCCACTTT. It encodes CASSSGGWDSPLHF. Full variable domain (remainder filled in from reference TRBV7-3 and TRBJ1-6): GAGVSQTPSNKVTEKGKYVELRCDPISGHTALYWYRQSLGQGPEFLIYFQGTGAADDSGLPNDRFFAVRPEGSVSTLKIQRTERGDSAVYLCASSSGGWDSPLHFGNGTRLTVT.

CDR3 in amino acids: CASSLGAPGYTF. CDR3 DNA sequence: TGTGCCAGCAGCTTGGGGGCTCCTGGCTACACCTTC. The rearrangement uses TRBV5-5 and TRBJ1-2; no clear D. In germline, CDR1 is SGHKS, CDR2 YYEKEE (reference sequence). V was clipped by 0 bases and J by 7 bases, with 7 bases between them. This CDR3 region has 12 residues.

The rearrangement joins TRBV21-1 to TRBJ1-6; the D segment call TRBD1 is taken from the table without a DNA check. TRBV21-1 is listed as a pseudogene. The CDR3 extends over 13 amino acids. CDR3 protein: CASTLGADSPLHF. The CDR3 DNA sequence: TGTGCCAGCACCCTGGGCGCAGATTCACCCCTCCACTTT.

The chain recombines TRBV7-9 with TRBJ2-7; D uncertain. The CDR3 sequence is 14 residues long. Per germline, CDR1 SEHNR and CDR2 FQNEAQ (reference sequence). The V and J ends lost 3 bases and 6 bases respectively, with 15 bases between them. DNA of the CDR3: TGTGCCAGCAGCTTCCAACCTGGCGACTCCGAGCAGTACTTC. Amino acids: CASSFQPGDSEQYF.

This chain links TRBV10-3 with TRBJ2-1; TRBD1 matches 7 bases. This CDR3 has 15 amino acids. Germline-derived CDR1 and CDR2 are ENHRY and SYGVKD. V gave up 7 bases and J gave up 2 bases; unmatched junction bases: 8. CDR3 bases: TGTGCCATCACTTTAAACAGGGGCCCCTACAATGAGCAGTTCTTC. Translated, it gives CAITLNRGPYNEQFF.

The chain is built from TRBV5-8 and TRBJ1-5; no clear D. The germline V gene encodes CDR1 SGHTS and CDR2 YDEGEE. This CDR3 region has 13 residues. V shed 4 bases and J shed 4 bases, with 9 bases lying between them. CDR3 amino acids: CASSKEINQPQHF. The CDR3 DNA reads TGTGCCAGCAGCAAGGAGATTAATCAGCCCCAGCATTTT.

The chain links TRBV18 to TRBJ1-6, with 9 bases identical to TRBD1. Germline CDR1 is KGHSH and CDR2 is LQKENI. The CDR3 length is 14 residues. V shed 6 bases and J 6 bases; nucleotides not matched to a gene: 3. CDR3 protein: CASSSDRGNSPLHF. CDR3 sequence (DNA): TGTGCCAGCTCGTCGGACAGGGGTAATTCACCCCTCCACTTT.

The rearrangement links TRBV5-1 to TRBJ2-1, with 8 bases aligning to TRBD2. The CDR3 has 14 amino acids. Germline assignment: CDR1 SGHRS and CDR2 YFSETQ. J gave up 4 bases and V 5 bases, and 5 bases lay outside the gene matches. CDR3 sequence (DNA): TGCGCCAGCAGACTCGGGGGGGAGTACAATGAGCAGTTCTTC. As protein: CASRLGGEYNEQFF.

To note about this clone: Other DNA sequences in this specimen translate into the identical CDR3. The chain recombines TRBV5-1 with TRBJ2-5; 8 bases match TRBD2. Germline CDR1 and CDR2: SGHRS and YFSETQ. Unmatched junction bases numbered 5, after V lost 2 bases and J lost 2 bases. There are 15 residues in the CDR3. In nucleotides, the CDR3 is TGCGCCAGCAGCTTAAGCGGGGGAACACAAGAGACCCAGTACTTC. Its protein is CASSLSGGTQETQYF.

This clone was counted many times. This chain links TRBV6-1 with TRBJ1-4; 7 nucleotides align to TRBD1. The CDR3 has 14 amino acids. V gave up 2 bases and J gave up 8 bases; unmatched junction bases: 5. Germline values: CDR1 MNHNS, CDR2 SASEGT. The CDR3 region is CASSELQGDEKLFF. In DNA form, the CDR3 reads TGTGCCAGCAGTGAATTGCAGGGGGACGAAAAACTGTTTTTT.

This clone was detected once. The genes are TRBV2 and TRBJ2-1; 11 nucleotides line up with TRBD2. Germline CDR1 is SNHLY and CDR2 is FYNNEI. J lost 9 bases, V lost 4 bases, and 5 bases had no gene match. The CDR3 loop spans 14 amino acids. CDR3 in DNA: TGTGCCAGCAGTGGACTAGCGGGGCTGGGTGAGCAGTTCTTC. Its protein product is CASSGLAGLGEQFF.

As DNA, the CDR3 is TGTGCCACCTCGACAGGGTGGGATTATGGCTACACCTTC. It is translated as CATSTGWDYGYTF. The chain is built from TRBV24-1 and TRBJ1-2; TRBD1 matches 7 bases. From germline, CDR1 is KGHDR and CDR2 SFDVKD. J lost 5 bases, V lost 9 bases, and 8 bases had no gene match. The CDR3 is made up of 13 amino acids.

CDR3 in DNA: TGTGCCAGCAGCTTAGACTACCCCACCGGGGAGCTGTTTTTT. As protein: CASSLDYPTGELFF. The V call is TRBV7-3, the J call TRBJ2-2; tentatively, D is TRBD2 (5 bases). Trimming left V 2 bases short and J 4 bases short, with 8 bases between. This CDR3 spans 14 amino acids. CDR1 and CDR2 from the germline V gene are SGHTA and FQGTGA.

There are a few counts of this clone. This rearrangement joins TRBV6-5 to TRBJ1-2, with D maybe TRBD1 (5 bases). The CDR3 covers 14 residues. Germline values: CDR1 MNHEY, CDR2 SVGAGI. V lost 2 bases to trimming and J lost 5 bases, with 12 bases between them. CDR3 protein: CASSYAGFGYGYTF. CDR3 coding DNA: TGTGCCAGCAGTTACGCAGGGTTCGGATATGGCTACACCTTC.